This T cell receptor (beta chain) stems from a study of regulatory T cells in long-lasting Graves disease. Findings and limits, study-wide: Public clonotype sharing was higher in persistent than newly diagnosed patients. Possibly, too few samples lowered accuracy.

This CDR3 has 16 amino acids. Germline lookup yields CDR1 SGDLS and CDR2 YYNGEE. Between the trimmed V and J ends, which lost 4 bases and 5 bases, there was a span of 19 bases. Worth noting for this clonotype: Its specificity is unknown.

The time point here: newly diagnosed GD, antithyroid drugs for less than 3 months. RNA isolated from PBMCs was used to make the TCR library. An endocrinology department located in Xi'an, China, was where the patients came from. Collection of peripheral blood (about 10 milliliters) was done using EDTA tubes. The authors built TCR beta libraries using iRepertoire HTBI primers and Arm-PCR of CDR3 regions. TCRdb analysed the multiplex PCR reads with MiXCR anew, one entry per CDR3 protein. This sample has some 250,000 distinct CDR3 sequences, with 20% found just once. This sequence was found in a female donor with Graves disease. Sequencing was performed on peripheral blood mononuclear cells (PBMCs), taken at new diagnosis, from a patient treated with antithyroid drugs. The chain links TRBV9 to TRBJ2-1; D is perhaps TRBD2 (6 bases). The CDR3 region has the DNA TGTGCCAGCAGCCCCCTTCGGGGGAGGTCTAACAATGAGCAGTTCTTC. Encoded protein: CASSPLRGRSNNEQFF.